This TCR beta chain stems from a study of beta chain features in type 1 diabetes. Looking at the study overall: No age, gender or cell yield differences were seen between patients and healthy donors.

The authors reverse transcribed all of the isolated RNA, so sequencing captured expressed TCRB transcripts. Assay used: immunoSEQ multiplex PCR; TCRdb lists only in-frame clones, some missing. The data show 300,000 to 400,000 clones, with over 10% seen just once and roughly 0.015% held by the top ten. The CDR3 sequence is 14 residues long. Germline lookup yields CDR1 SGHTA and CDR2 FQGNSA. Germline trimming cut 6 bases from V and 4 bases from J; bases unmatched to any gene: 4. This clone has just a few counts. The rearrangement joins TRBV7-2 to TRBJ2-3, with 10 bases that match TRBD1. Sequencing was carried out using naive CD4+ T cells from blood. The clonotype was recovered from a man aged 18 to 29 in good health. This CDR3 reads CASSRDRGADTQYF. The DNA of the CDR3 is TGTGCCAGCAGTCGGGACAGGGGCGCAGATACGCAGTATTTT.